The 11 T cell receptor beta chains in this list originate from one sample, sequenced in a study of CD8+ T cells in alopecia areata. Described treatment: oral pan-JAK inhibitor, 5-10 mg twice daily. Reverse transcribed after extraction, RNA yielded cDNA as the sequencing template. Produced via immunoSEQ multiplex PCR; TCRdb's table is partial and in-frame only. The table includes about 220,000 clones, about 58% detected once. The sequences come from CD4+ T cells sorted from blood, collected at week 4, from a patient treated with tofacitinib. These receptors all come from a human donor with alopecia areata.

This chain links TRBV29-1 with TRBJ2-3, with D possibly being TRBD2 (6 bases). This CDR3 is 13 amino acids long. Trimming removed 4 bases at V and 6 bases at J, with 14 bases between. The germline CDR1 and CDR2 sequences are SQVTM and ANQGSEA. The CDR3 DNA reads TGCAGCGTTGTTCGGGGGACCGGGGATACGCAGTATTTT. This encodes CSVVRGTGDTQYF.

The V gene is TRBV15, the J gene TRBJ2-7; no clear D. The germline V gene has CDR1 LNHNV and CDR2 YYDKDF (reference sequence). This CDR3 has 13 amino acids. V gave up 0 bases and J gave up 4 bases, with 7 bases separating them. CDR3 loop: CATSRDGPYEQYF. The CDR3 nucleotides read TGTGCCACCAGCAGAGATGGACCATACGAGCAGTACTTC. The variable domain in full, with the rest retrieved from reference TRBV15 and TRBJ2-7, is DAMVIQNPRYQVTQFGKPVTLSCSQTLNHNVMYWYQQKSSQAPKLLFHYYDKDFNNEADTPDNFQSRRPNTSFCFLDIRSPGLGDTAMYLCATSRDGPYEQYFGPGTRLTVT.

V and J are TRBV5-1 and TRBJ2-7; 9 bases fit TRBD1. J lost 0 bases, V lost 0 bases, and 4 bases had no gene match. From germline, CDR1 is SGHRS and CDR2 YFSETQ. This CDR3 is 16 amino acids long. CDR3 DNA sequence: TGCGCCAGCAGCTTGGGACAGGGGGTACTCTCCTACGAGCAGTACTTC. It translates to CASSLGQGVLSYEQYF.

This clone was counted a few times. The V and J genes are TRBV5-1 and TRBJ2-6, with D perhaps TRBD1 or TRBD2 (5 bases each). This CDR3 has 16 residues. Germline CDR1 reads SGHRS; CDR2 reads YFSETQ. V shed 5 bases and J shed 0 bases, with 12 bases lying between them. CDR3 coding DNA: TGCGCCAGCAGAGGGACCGAAAGCTCTGGGGCCAACGTCCTGACTTTC. Amino acids: CASRGTESSGANVLTF.

The V and J genes are TRBV29-1 and TRBJ2-1; TRBD1 might be the D (6 bases). The CDR3 sequence is 10 residues long. V was clipped by 7 bases and J by 6 bases, with 7 bases between them. Germline values: CDR1 SQVTM, CDR2 ANQGSEA. CDR3 in amino acids: CSAQGNEQFF. The CDR3 DNA sequence: TGCAGCGCACAGGGCAATGAGCAGTTCTTC.

In its sample, this clone was seen once. The chain combines TRBV30 with TRBJ1-6; 9 bases map to TRBD1. The CDR3 sequence is 15 residues long. With V trimmed by 0 bases and J by 8 bases, 5 bases remained unmatched. Germline CDR1 is GTSNPN and CDR2 is SVGIG (reference sequence). In nucleotides, the CDR3 is TGTGCCTGGAGTGTACAGGGGGCTAGCTATTCACCCCTCCACTTT. Translated, it gives CAWSVQGASYSPLHF.

The chain recombines TRBV2 with TRBJ2-3, with D perhaps TRBD1 (5 bases). Germline assignment: CDR1 SNHLY and CDR2 FYNNEI. This CDR3 is 16 amino acids long. V gave up 2 bases and J gave up 4 bases, with 16 bases separating them. CDR3 loop: CASSEQGGQLADTQYF. CDR3 nucleotides: TGTGCCAGCAGTGAACAGGGTGGGCAGCTCGCAGATACGCAGTATTTT.

This clone was counted only a few times. The rearrangement joins TRBV29-1 to TRBJ2-3, with D possibly being TRBD1 (6 bases). The V end lost 4 bases, the J end lost 4 bases, and 12 bases lay between the germline ends. The length of the CDR3 is 13 residues. Germline V CDR1 and CDR2: SQVTM, ANQGSEA. The CDR3 nucleotides read TGCAGCGTTGGGACAGTTAATTCAGATACGCAGTATTTT. Translation gives CSVGTVNSDTQYF.

This clone showed up just a few times. This chain links TRBV29-1 with TRBJ1-1; D may be TRBD1 (5 bases). This CDR3 is 14 amino acids long. Trimming left V 7 bases short and J 1 base short, with 16 bases between. Per germline, CDR1 SQVTM and CDR2 ANQGSEA. Here the CDR3 reads CSAIAQGSNTEAFF. CDR3 nucleotides: TGCAGCGCCATCGCCCAGGGCTCGAACACTGAAGCTTTCTTT. Using reference TRBV29-1 and TRBJ1-1 for the parts outside the CDR3, the full variable domain is SAVISQKPSRDICQRGTSLTIQCQVDSQVTMMFWYRQQPGQSLTLIATANQGSEATYESGFVIDKFPISRPNLTFSTLTVSNMSPEDSSIYLCSAIAQGSNTEAFFGQGTRLTVV.

The chain uses TRBV9 and TRBJ1-2, with D unclear. Trimming stripped 4 bases from V and 11 bases from J, with 18 bases between. The germline CDR1 and CDR2 sequences are SGDLS and YYNGEE. The CDR3 runs to 13 residues. As DNA, the CDR3 is TGTGCCAGCAGCCCCAGTTTGTTTCCCGGGTACACCTTC. Translated: CASSPSLFPGYTF.

V and J are TRBV13 and TRBJ2-7, with 10 bases identical to TRBD2. The germline gives CDR1 PRHDT, CDR2 FYEKMQ (reference sequence). The trim removed 4 bases at V and 5 bases at J, leaving 11 bases unmatched. This CDR3 spans 16 amino acids. The CDR3 region is CASSSKRGGTPDEQYF. DNA of the CDR3: TGTGCCAGCAGCTCCAAGCGGGGGGGCACTCCCGACGAGCAGTACTTC.